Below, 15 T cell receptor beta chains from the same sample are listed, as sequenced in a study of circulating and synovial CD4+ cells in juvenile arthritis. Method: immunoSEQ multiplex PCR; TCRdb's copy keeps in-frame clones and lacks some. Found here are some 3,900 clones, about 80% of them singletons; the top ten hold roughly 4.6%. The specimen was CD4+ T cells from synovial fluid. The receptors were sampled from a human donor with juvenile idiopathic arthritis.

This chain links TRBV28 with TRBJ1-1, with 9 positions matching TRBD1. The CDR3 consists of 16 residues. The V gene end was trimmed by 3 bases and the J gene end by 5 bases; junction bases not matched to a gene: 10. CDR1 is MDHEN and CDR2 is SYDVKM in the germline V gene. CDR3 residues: CASSLTRTGAGTEAFF. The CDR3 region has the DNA TGTGCCAGCAGTTTGACCCGGACAGGGGCGGGGACTGAAGCTTTCTTT.

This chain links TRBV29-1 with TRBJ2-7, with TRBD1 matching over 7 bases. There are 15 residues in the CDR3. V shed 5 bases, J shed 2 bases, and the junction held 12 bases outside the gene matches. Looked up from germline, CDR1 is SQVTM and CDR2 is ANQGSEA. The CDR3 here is CSVQARDSSPYEQYF. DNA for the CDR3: TGCAGCGTTCAAGCCCGGGACAGTTCCCCCTACGAGCAGTACTTC.

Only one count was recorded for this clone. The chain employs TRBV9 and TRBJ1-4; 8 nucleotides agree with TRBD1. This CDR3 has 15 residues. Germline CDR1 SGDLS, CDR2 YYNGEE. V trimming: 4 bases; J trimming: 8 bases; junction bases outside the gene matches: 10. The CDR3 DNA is TGTGCCAGCAGCTCCAGACAGGGGATGAGGGAAAAACTGTTTTTT. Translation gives CASSSRQGMREKLFF.

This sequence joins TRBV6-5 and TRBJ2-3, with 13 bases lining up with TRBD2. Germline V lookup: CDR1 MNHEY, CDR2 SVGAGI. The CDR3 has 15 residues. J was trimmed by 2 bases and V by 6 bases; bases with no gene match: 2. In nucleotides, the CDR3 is TGTGCCAGCAGGGGACTAGCGGGATACACAGATACGCAGTATTTT. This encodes CASRGLAGYTDTQYF.

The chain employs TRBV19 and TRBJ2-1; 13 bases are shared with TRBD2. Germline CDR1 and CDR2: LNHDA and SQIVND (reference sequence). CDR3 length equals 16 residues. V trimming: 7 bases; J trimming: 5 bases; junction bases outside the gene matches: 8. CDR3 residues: CASNTIGLAGDNEQFF. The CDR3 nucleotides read TGTGCCAGTAACACAATAGGACTAGCGGGAGACAATGAGCAGTTCTTC.

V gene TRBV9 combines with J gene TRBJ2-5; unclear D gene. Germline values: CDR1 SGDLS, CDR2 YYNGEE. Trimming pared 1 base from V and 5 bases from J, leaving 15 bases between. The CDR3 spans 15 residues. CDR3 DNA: TGTGCCAGCAGCGTACTTTCCGCCCGGTGGGAGACCCAGTACTTC. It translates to CASSVLSARWETQYF.

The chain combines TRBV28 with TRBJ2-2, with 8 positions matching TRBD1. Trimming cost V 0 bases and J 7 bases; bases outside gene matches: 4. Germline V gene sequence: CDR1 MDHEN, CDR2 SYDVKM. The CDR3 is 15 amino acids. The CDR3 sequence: CASSLWQGAVGELFF. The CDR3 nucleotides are TGTGCCAGCAGTTTATGGCAGGGGGCCGTCGGGGAGCTGTTTTTT.

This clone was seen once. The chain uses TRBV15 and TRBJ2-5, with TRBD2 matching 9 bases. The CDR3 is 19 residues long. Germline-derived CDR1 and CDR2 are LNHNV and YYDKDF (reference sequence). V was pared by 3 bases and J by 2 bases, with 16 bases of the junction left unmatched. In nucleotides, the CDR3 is TGTGCCACCAGCAGTCCCTTCCCCCCCCCTAGCGGGGATCAAGAGACCCAGTACTTC. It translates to CATSSPFPPPSGDQETQYF.

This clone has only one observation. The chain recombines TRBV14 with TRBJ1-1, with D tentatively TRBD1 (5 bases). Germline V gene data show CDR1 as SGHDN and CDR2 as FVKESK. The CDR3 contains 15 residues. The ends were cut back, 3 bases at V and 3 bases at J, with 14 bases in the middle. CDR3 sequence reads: CASSQITGRYTEAFF. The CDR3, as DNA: TGTGCCAGCAGCCAGATTACAGGCCGGTACACTGAAGCTTTCTTT.

The CDR3 loop is CAWREGTSGFQETQYF. Written as DNA, the CDR3 is TGTGCCTGGAGAGAGGGGACTAGCGGGTTCCAAGAGACCCAGTACTTC. The rearrangement joins TRBV30 to TRBJ2-5; 12 nucleotides align to TRBD2. This CDR3 has 16 residues. Germline V gene data show CDR1 as GTSNPN and CDR2 as SVGIG (reference sequence). Germline trimming cut 3 bases from V and 1 base from J; bases unmatched to any gene: 6.

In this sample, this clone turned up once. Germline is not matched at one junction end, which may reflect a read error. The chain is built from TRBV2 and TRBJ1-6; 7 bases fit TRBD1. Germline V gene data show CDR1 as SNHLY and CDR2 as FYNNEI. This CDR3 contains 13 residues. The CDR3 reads CASRGTANSPLPF. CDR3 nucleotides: TGTGCCAGCAGGGGGACAGCAAATTCCCCCCTCCCCTTT.

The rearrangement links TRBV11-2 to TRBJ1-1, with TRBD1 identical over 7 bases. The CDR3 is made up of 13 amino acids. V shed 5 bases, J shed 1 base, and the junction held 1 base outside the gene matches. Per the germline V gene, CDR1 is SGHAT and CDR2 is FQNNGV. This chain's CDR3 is CASSAGGNTEAFF. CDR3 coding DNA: TGTGCCAGCAGCGCAGGGGGGAACACTGAAGCTTTCTTT.

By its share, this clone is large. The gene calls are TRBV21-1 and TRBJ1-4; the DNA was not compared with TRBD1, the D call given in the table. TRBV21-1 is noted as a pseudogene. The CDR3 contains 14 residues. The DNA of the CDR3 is TGTGCCAGCAGCAAAACAGCAGGAAATGAAAAACTGTTTTTT. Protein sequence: CASSKTAGNEKLFF.

This chain's CDR3 is CASSDYEGRGKSSYNEQFF. CDR3 bases: TGTGCCAGCAGCGATTACGAGGGGAGGGGGAAGAGCTCCTACAATGAGCAGTTCTTC. The gene calls are TRBV9 and TRBJ2-1, with D possibly TRBD2 on 7 matching bases. The V gene's germline CDR1 is SGDLS and CDR2 YYNGEE. The CDR3 has 19 amino acids. Trimming stripped 3 bases from V and 0 bases from J, with 22 bases between.

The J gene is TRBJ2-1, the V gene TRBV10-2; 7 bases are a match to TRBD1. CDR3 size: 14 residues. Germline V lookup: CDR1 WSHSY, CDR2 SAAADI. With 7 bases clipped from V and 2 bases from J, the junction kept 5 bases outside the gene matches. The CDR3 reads CASKLTGPYNEQFF. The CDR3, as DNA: TGCGCCAGCAAATTGACAGGGCCCTACAATGAGCAGTTCTTC.